The T cell receptor (beta chain) described here comes from a study of cytomegalovirus exposure and HLA in healthy donors. Looking at the study overall: A previous analysis identified 100 million or so unique TCR beta sequences derived from roughly 180 million T cells.

Use of 60 Vbeta and 13 Jbeta primers characterized the PCR. Some clones are missing from TCRdb's copy, which holds only in-frame ones; the method was immunoSEQ multiplex PCR. Of about 98,000 clones in the sample, under 85% were seen once. V lost 6 bases and J lost 0, with 12 bases in between. The CDR3 sequence is 14 residues long. Germline-derived CDR1 and CDR2 are SGDLS and YYNGEE. When sampled, the donors appeared nominally healthy, though they likely had unrecorded immune exposures. This sequence was found in a man aged 18-30 years in good health and CMV-seropositive. The sample taken for sequencing was PBMCs. The chain couples TRBV9 to TRBJ1-2; D is perhaps TRBD1 (5 bases). This CDR3 is CASTPGGSNYGYTF. Here the CDR3 DNA reads TGTGCCAGCACCCCCGGGGGGTCTAACTATGGCTACACCTTC.